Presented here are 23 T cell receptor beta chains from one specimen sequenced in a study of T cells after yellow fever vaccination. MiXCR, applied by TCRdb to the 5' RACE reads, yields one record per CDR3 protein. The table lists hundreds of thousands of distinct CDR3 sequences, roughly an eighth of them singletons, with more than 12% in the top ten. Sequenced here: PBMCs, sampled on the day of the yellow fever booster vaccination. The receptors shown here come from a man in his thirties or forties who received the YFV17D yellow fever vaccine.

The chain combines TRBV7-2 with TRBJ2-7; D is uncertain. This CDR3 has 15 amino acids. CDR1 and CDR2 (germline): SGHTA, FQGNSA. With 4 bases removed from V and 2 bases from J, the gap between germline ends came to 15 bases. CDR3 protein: CASSSHGQFAYEQYF. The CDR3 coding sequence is TGTGCCAGCAGCTCCCATGGGCAGTTCGCCTACGAGCAGTACTTC.

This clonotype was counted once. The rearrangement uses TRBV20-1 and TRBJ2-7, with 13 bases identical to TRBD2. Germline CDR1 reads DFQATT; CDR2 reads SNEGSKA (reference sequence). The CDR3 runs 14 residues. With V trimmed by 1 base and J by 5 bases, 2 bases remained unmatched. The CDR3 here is CSARGGTSGNEQYF. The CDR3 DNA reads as TGCAGTGCTAGAGGCGGGACTAGCGGGAACGAGCAGTACTTC.

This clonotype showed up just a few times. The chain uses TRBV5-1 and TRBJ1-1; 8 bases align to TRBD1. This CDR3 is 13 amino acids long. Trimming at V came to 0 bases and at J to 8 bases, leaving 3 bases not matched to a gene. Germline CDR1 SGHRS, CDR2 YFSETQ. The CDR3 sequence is CASSLGGDREAFF. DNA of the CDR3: TGCGCCAGCAGCTTGGGGGGGGACAGGGAAGCTTTCTTT.

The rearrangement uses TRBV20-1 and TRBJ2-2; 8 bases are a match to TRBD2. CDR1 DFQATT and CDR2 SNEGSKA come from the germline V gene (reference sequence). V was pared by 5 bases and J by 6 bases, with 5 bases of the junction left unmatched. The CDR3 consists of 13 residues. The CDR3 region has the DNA TGCAGTGCTTCCCCGACTAGCGCCGGGGAGCTGTTTTTT. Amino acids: CSASPTSAGELFF.

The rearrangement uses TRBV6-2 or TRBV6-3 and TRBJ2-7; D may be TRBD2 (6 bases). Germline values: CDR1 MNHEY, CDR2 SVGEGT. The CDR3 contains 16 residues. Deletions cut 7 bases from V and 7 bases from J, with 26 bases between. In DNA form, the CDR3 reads TGTGCCAGCACCAAGGAGCGGGCAGGCCCGAGGGAAGAGCAGTACTTC. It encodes CASTKERAGPREEQYF.

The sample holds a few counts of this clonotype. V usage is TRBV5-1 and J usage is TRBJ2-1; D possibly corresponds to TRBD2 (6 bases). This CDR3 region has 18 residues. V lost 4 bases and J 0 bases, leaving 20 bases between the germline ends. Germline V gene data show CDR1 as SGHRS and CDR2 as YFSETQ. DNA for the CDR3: TGCGCCAGCAGCCTTGCCCCTCTCCCGGGAGCCTCCTACAATGAGCAGTTCTTC. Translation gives CASSLAPLPGASYNEQFF. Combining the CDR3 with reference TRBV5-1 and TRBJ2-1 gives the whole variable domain KAGVTQTPRYLIKTRGQQVTLSCSPISGHRSVSWYQQTPGQGLQFLFEYFSETQRNKGNFPGRFSGRQFSNSRSEMNVSTLELGDSALYLCASSLAPLPGASYNEQFFGPGTRLTVL.

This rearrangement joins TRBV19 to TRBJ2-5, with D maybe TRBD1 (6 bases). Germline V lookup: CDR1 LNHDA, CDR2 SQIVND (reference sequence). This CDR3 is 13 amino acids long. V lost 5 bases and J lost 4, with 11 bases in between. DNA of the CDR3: TGTGCCAGTAGTGCGGACAGCGGAGAGACCCAGTACTTC. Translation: CASSADSGETQYF. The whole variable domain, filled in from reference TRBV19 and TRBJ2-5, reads DGGITQSPKYLFRKEGQNVTLSCEQNLNHDAMYWYRQDPGQGLRLIYYSQIVNDFQKGDIAEGYSVSREKKESFPLTVTSAQKNPTAFYLCASSADSGETQYFGPGTRLLVL.

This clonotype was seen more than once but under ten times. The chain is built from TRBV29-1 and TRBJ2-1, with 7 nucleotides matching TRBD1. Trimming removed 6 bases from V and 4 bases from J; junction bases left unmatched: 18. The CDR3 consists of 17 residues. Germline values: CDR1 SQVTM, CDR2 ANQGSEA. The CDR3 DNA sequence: TGCAGCGTCCGAAACCCCCGGACAGGACCAAATTACAATGAGCAGTTCTTC. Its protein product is CSVRNPRTGPNYNEQFF.

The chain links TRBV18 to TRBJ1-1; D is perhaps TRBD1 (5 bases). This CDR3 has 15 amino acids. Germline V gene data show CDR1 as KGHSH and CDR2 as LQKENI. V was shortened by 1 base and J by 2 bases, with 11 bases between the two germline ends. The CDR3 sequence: CASSPRVGGNTEAFF. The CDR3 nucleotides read TGTGCCAGCTCACCACGAGTTGGGGGTAACACTGAAGCTTTCTTT.

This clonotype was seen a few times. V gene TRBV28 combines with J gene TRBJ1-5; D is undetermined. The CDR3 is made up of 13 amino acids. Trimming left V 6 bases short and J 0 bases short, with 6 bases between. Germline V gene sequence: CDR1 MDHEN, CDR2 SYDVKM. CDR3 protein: CASRKLSNQPQHF. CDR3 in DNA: TGTGCCAGCAGAAAACTTAGCAATCAGCCCCAGCATTTT.

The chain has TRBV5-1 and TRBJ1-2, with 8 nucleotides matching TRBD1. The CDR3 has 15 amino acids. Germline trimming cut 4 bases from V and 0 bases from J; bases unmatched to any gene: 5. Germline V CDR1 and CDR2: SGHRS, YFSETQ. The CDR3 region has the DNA TGCGCCAGCAGCATCGGACAGGGAGCTAACTATGGCTACACCTTC. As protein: CASSIGQGANYGYTF.

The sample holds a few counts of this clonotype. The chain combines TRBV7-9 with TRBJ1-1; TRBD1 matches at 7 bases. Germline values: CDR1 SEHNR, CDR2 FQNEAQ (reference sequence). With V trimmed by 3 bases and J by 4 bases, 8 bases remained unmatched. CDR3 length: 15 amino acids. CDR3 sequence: CASSFIAGGSTEAFF. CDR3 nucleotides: TGTGCCAGCAGCTTCATCGCAGGGGGGAGCACTGAAGCTTTCTTT. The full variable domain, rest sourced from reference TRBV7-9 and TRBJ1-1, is DTGVSQNPRHKITKRGQNVTFRCDPISEHNRLYWYRQTLGQGPEFLTYFQNEAQLEKSRLLSDRFSAERPKGSFSTLEIQRTEQGDSAMYLCASSFIAGGSTEAFFGQGTRLTVV.

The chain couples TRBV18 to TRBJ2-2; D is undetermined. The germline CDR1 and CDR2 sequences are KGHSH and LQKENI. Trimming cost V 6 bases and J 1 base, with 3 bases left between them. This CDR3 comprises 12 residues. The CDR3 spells CASSKNTGELFF. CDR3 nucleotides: TGTGCCAGCTCGAAGAACACCGGGGAGCTGTTTTTT.

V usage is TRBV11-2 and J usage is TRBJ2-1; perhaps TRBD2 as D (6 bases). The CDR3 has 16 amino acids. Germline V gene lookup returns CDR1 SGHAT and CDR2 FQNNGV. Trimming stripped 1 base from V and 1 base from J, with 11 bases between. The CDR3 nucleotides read TGTGCCAGCAGCTTAGGCGGCGGGATGTCCTACAATGAGCAGTTCTTC. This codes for CASSLGGGMSYNEQFF.

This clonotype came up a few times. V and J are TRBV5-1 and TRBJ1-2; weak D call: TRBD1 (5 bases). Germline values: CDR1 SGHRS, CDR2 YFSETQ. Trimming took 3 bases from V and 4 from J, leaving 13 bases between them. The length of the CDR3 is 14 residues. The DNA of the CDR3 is TGCGCCAGCAGCTGGGACGGGGGTAGCTATGGCTACACCTTC. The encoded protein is CASSWDGGSYGYTF.

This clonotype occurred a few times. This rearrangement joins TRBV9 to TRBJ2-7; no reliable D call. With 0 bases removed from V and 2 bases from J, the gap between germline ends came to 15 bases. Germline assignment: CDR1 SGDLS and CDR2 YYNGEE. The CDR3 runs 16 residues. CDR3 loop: CASSVGPRLMTYEQYF. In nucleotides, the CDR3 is TGTGCCAGCAGCGTAGGGCCCCGCCTTATGACCTACGAGCAGTACTTC.

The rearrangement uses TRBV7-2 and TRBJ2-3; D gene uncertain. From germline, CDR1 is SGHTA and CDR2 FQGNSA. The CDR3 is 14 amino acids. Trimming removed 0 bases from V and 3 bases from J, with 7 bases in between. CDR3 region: CASSLALGTDTQYF. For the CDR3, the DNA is TGTGCCAGCAGCTTAGCTCTAGGAACAGATACGCAGTATTTT.

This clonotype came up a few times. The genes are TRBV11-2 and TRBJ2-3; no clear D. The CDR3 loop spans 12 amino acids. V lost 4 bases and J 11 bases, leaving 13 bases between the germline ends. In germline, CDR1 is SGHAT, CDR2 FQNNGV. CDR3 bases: TGTGCCAGCAGCTGGACCGCTCGTGGGCAGTATTTT. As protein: CASSWTARGQYF.

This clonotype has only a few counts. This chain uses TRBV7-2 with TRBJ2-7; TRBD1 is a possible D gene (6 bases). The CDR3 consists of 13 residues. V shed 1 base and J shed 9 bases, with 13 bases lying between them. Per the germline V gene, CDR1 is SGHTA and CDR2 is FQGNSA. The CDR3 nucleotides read TGTGCCAGCAGCTTAGAGGGGACACCCAGGCAGTACTTC. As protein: CASSLEGTPRQYF.

As DNA, the CDR3 is TGCGCCAGCAGCCCTTCCCGGTGGGAGGGCCGGTTAGATACGCAGTATTTT. Amino acid sequence: CASSPSRWEGRLDTQYF. J is TRBJ2-3 and V is TRBV4-3; 7 bases are shared with TRBD2. J lost 5 bases, V lost 4 bases, and 15 bases had no gene match. Germline loops: CDR1 LGHNA, CDR2 YSLEER. The CDR3 is 17 residues long.

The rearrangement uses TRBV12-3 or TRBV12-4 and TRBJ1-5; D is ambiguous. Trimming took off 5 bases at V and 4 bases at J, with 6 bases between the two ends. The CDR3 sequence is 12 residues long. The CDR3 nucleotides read TGTGCCAGCAGTGAACATAATCAGCCCCAGCATTTT. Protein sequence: CASSEHNQPQHF.

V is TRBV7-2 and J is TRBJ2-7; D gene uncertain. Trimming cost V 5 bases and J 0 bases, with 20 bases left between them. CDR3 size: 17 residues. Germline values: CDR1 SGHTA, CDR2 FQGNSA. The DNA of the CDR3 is TGTGCCAGCAGCCCTCTTCTTCCCCTCGCTAGCTCCTACGAGCAGTACTTC. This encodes CASSPLLPLASSYEQYF. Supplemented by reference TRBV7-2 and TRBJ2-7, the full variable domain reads GAGVSQSPSNKVTEKGKDVELRCDPISGHTALYWYRQSLGQGLEFLIYFQGNSAPDKSGLPSDRFSAERTGGSVSTLTIQRTQQEDSAVYLCASSPLLPLASSYEQYFGPGTRLTVT.

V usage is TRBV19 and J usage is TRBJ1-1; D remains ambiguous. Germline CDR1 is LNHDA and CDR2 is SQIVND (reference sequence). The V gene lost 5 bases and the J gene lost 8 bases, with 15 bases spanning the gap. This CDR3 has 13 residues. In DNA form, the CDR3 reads TGTGCCAGTAGTCCCGGTGGGGTTGGAGAAGCTTTCTTT. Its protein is CASSPGGVGEAFF. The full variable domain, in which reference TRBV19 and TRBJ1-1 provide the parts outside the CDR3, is DGGITQSPKYLFRKEGQNVTLSCEQNLNHDAMYWYRQDPGQGLRLIYYSQIVNDFQKGDIAEGYSVSREKKESFPLTVTSAQKNPTAFYLCASSPGGVGEAFFGQGTRLTVV.